This T cell receptor (beta chain) was found in a study of breast tumors, draining lymph nodes, adjacent tissues. Study-wide results and caveats: That most tumor T cells come from lymph nodes remained unproven. Compared with lymph nodes, tumors were less diverse; compared with nontumor tissue, more. Tumor and nontumor repertoires were significantly more similar in luminal-like than in basal-like breast cancer. Data fit most tumor T cells coming from lymph node, expanding in tumor.

The lymph nodes were axillary draining lymph nodes from breast cancer patients. TCRdb analysed the multiplex PCR reads with MiXCR anew, one entry per CDR3 protein. The table has nearly 200,000 distinct CDR3 sequences, around 33% seen once. This clonotype was recorded at least ten times. Its antigen is currently unknown. The CDR3 is made up of 16 amino acids. J gave up 0 bases and V 6 bases, and 6 bases lay outside the gene matches. The germline V gene has CDR1 MNHEY and CDR2 SVGEGT. The specimen was axillary lymph node tissue. This rearrangement joins TRBV6-2 or TRBV6-3 to TRBJ1-5, with 9 bases matching TRBD1. The source is a female donor with breast cancer. Some clones in this sample may be carry-over from other donors' samples. The CDR3 nucleotides read TGTGCCAGCAGAACGGACAGGGGCCTTAGCAATCAGCCCCAGCATTTT. This translates into CASRTDRGLSNQPQHF.